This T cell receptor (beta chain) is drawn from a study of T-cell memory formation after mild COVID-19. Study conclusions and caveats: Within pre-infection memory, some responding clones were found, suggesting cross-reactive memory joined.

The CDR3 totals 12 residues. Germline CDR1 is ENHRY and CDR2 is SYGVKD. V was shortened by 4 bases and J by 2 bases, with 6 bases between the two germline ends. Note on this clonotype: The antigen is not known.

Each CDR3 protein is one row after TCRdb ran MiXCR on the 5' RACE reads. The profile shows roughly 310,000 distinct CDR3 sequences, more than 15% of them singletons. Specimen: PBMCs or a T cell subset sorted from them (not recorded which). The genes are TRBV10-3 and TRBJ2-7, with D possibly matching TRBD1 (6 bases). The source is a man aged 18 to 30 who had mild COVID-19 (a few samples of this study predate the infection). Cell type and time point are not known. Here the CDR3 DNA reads TGTGCCATCAGTGGGACAGCCTACGAGCAGTACTTC. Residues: CAISGTAYEQYF.